This T cell receptor (beta chain) was sequenced during a study of PD-1 blockade in classical Hodgkin lymphoma. Using immunoSEQ multiplex PCR, the repertoire was profiled, and TCRdb retains in-frame clones only, with some absent. The sample lists about 40,000 clones; around 70% were seen once. There are a few counts of this clone. As yet, its antigen is unknown. The CDR3 consists of 11 residues. V lost 0 bases and J lost 16, with 10 bases in between. Germline V gene sequence: CDR1 MNHNY, CDR2 SVGAGI (reference sequence). Relapse after autologous stem cell transplantation occurred in every patient, and brentuximab vedotin exposure varied. Study-wide results and caveats: Sources of repertoire differences remain undefined, possibly disease activity or prior therapy. Newly diagnosed patients and complete responders had comparable diversity at baseline.

The V call is TRBV6-6, the J call TRBJ1-5; D is unresolved. This TCR was sampled from a human donor with classical Hodgkin lymphoma. The sequencing here drew on peripheral blood mononuclear cells (PBMCs), taken before the second cycle of nivolumab. CDR3 protein: CASSYSGFKHF. In DNA form, the CDR3 reads TGTGCCAGCAGTTACTCGGGTTTTAAACATTTT.